These 17 T cell receptor beta chains originate from one sample sequenced in a study of shared clonotypes between healthy human individuals (dated by TCRdb to the early 2020s). Library creation used the immunoSEQ multiplex PCR assay. Entries here come from immuneACCESS through TCRdb and include only in-frame sequences with V and J called. Some clones fail to appear in such tables; in the studies checked, an unresolved V gene covers under half of the shortfall, and the cause of the remainder is unknown. The sample table records about 1 million clones; roughly 80% of these occur just once. Approximately 1.5% of the sample is held by the ten biggest clonotypes. Sequencing was performed on memory CD4+ T cells sorted from blood. Taken with the paper, the label for cell subset or site translates to: CD45RA-negative fraction. The receptors stem from a man aged 18-30 years in good health.

V gene TRBV5-6 combines with J gene TRBJ1-2; TRBD1 matches 7 bases. After removal of 2 bases from V and 3 bases from J, the junction contained 4 bases not matched to a gene. The CDR3 has 14 amino acids. Germline-derived CDR1 and CDR2 are SGHDT and YYEEEE. The CDR3 sequence is CASSLTGAHYGYTF. The CDR3 DNA reads TGTGCCAGCAGCTTAACAGGGGCACACTATGGCTACACCTTC. The full variable domain, its missing parts supplied by reference TRBV5-6 and TRBJ1-2, is DAGVTQSPTHLIKTRGQQVTLRCSPKSGHDTVSWYQQALGQGPQFIFQYYEEEERQRGNFPDRFSGHQFPNYSSELNVNALLLGDSALYLCASSLTGAHYGYTFGSGTRLTVV.

The V call is TRBV27, the J call TRBJ2-5, with TRBD1 matching over 7 bases. This CDR3 has 14 amino acids. V trimming: 3 bases; J trimming: 5 bases; junction bases outside the gene matches: 6. CDR1 is MNHEY, CDR2 SMNVEV, per germline (reference sequence). This CDR3 reads CASSFLTGSETQYF. The CDR3 bases are TGTGCCAGCAGTTTCCTGACAGGGAGTGAGACCCAGTACTTC.

The rearrangement links TRBV2 to TRBJ2-2; 15 bases agree with TRBD2. CDR1 and CDR2 (germline): SNHLY, FYNNEI. This CDR3 is 17 amino acids long. The junction had 8 bases not matched to a gene; V was cut back by 6 bases and J by 6 bases. The CDR3 region is CASRPGLAGGPAGELFF. The CDR3 coding sequence is TGTGCCAGCAGACCCGGACTAGCGGGAGGGCCCGCCGGGGAGCTGTTTTTT.

This clone was recorded once. This sequence joins TRBV27 and TRBJ2-2, with 8 bases matching TRBD2. The CDR3 loop spans 15 amino acids. J lost 7 bases, V lost 2 bases, and 6 bases had no gene match. Germline CDR1 and CDR2: MNHEY and SMNVEV (reference sequence). CDR3: CASSLLSGGIGELFF. The CDR3 DNA sequence: TGTGCCAGCAGTTTACTCAGCGGGGGTATCGGGGAGCTGTTTTTT.

V and J are TRBV6-6 and TRBJ2-1, with 8 bases that match TRBD1. V was clipped by 5 bases and J by 13 bases; unmatched bases: 7. The CDR3 contains 12 residues. Germline V gene lookup returns CDR1 MNHNY and CDR2 SVGAGI (reference sequence). CDR3 coding DNA: TGTGCCAGCAGTAAAACAGGGGGTCCTCAGTTCTTC. This encodes CASSKTGGPQFF.

This sequence joins TRBV4-3 and TRBJ1-3; D not certain. This CDR3 region has 15 residues. Trimming removed 2 bases from V and 4 bases from J, with 12 bases in between. From germline, CDR1 is LGHNA and CDR2 YSLEER. CDR3 residues: CASSQSPDPGNTIYF. DNA for the CDR3: TGCGCCAGCAGCCAATCTCCTGATCCCGGAAACACCATATATTTT.

This sequence joins TRBV30 and TRBJ2-7; D uncertain. Trimming pared 0 bases from V and 5 bases from J, leaving 11 bases between. The CDR3 sequence is 13 residues long. Per the germline V gene, CDR1 is GTSNPN and CDR2 is SVGIG (reference sequence). CDR3 nucleotides: TGTGCCTGGAGTGTAATGGCCTCGCACGAGCAGTACTTC. Translating gives CAWSVMASHEQYF.

This rearrangement joins TRBV6-1 to TRBJ1-1, with D possibly matching TRBD1 (5 bases). CDR1 and CDR2 (germline): MNHNS, SASEGT. Trimming left V 2 bases short and J 5 bases short, with 12 bases between. This CDR3 has 14 residues. The CDR3 here is CASSEWSGRTEAFF. The CDR3 DNA reads TGTGCCAGCAGTGAATGGTCAGGGCGGACTGAAGCTTTCTTT.

V and J are TRBV30 and TRBJ1-5; weak D call: TRBD1 (6 bases). Germline CDR1 is GTSNPN and CDR2 is SVGIG (reference sequence). The CDR3 has 14 amino acids. The V and J ends lost 2 bases and 2 bases respectively, with 10 bases between them. CDR3 amino acids: CAWSTRGGNQPQHF. CDR3 in DNA: TGTGCCTGGAGTACCAGGGGCGGCAATCAGCCCCAGCATTTT. The full variable domain, rest sourced from reference TRBV30 and TRBJ1-5, is SQTIHQWPATLVQPVGSPLSLECTVEGTSNPNLYWYRQAAGRGLQLLFYSVGIGQISSEVPQNLSASRPQDRQFILSSKKLLLSDSGFYLCAWSTRGGNQPQHFGDGTRLSIL.

This chain links TRBV5-4 with TRBJ1-6; no clear D. Trimming pared 0 bases from V and 2 bases from J, leaving 6 bases between. CDR3 length: 15 amino acids. CDR1 and CDR2 (germline): SGHNT, YYREEE (reference sequence). The CDR3 DNA follows: TGTGCCAGCAGCTTGGATAGGCCCTATAATTCACCCCTCCACTTT. Residues: CASSLDRPYNSPLHF. The variable domain in full, with the rest retrieved from reference TRBV5-4 and TRBJ1-6, is ETGVTQSPTHLIKTRGQQVTLRCSSQSGHNTVSWYQQALGQGPQFIFQYYREEENGRGNFPPRFSGLQFPNYSSELNVNALELDDSALYLCASSLDRPYNSPLHFGNGTRLTVT.

The V and J genes are TRBV15 and TRBJ1-1, with D possibly being TRBD1 (6 bases). The V gene's germline CDR1 is LNHNV and CDR2 YYDKDF (reference sequence). The CDR3 has 16 residues. V lost 0 bases and J 2 bases, leaving 13 bases between the germline ends. This CDR3 is CATSREGAGLNTEAFF. DNA of the CDR3: TGTGCCACCAGCAGAGAGGGGGCGGGACTTAACACTGAAGCTTTCTTT.

The chain has TRBV5-1 and TRBJ1-3, with D uncertain. Germline values: CDR1 SGHRS, CDR2 YFSETQ. V was clipped by 0 bases and J by 0 bases, with 10 bases between them. The CDR3 is made up of 16 amino acids. CDR3 residues: CASSLALGSSGNTIYF. CDR3 in DNA: TGCGCCAGCAGCTTGGCCTTGGGGAGCTCTGGAAACACCATATATTTT.

This clone was counted many times. This rearrangement joins TRBV15 to TRBJ2-1, with 11 bases lining up with TRBD2. There are 15 residues in the CDR3. Germline loops: CDR1 LNHNV, CDR2 YYDKDF (reference sequence). The V segment lost 7 bases and the J segment 9 bases; nucleotides outside the gene matches: 11. This CDR3 is CATNRQTSGIGEQFF. CDR3 DNA sequence: TGTGCCACCAATCGTCAGACTAGCGGGATTGGTGAGCAGTTCTTC.

The rearrangement uses TRBV6-6 and TRBJ1-6; no clear D. Germline V gene lookup returns CDR1 MNHNY and CDR2 SVGAGI (reference sequence). V gave up 2 bases and J gave up 6 bases, with 14 bases separating them. The CDR3 spans 16 residues. DNA of the CDR3: TGTGCCAGCAGTTACGATGGCGGTTCGTTTAATTCACCCCTCCACTTT. Translated, it gives CASSYDGGSFNSPLHF.

The CDR3, as DNA: TGTGCCAGCAGCTTAGCGCTCAGCGGGGGTTACAATGAGCAGTTCTTC. Residues: CASSLALSGGYNEQFF. The chain is built from TRBV7-9 and TRBJ2-1, with 8 bases lining up with TRBD2. Germline V lookup: CDR1 SEHNR, CDR2 FQNEAQ (reference sequence). V lost 0 bases and J lost 4; bases outside the gene matches: 5. This CDR3 is 16 amino acids long.

The V and J genes are TRBV27 and TRBJ2-4, with 7 bases that match TRBD1. Germline trimming cut 6 bases from V and 8 bases from J; bases unmatched to any gene: 10. This CDR3 has 14 amino acids. CDR1 MNHEY and CDR2 SMNVEV come from the germline V gene (reference sequence). CDR3 sequence reads: CASRSTGFRDIQYF. Here the CDR3 DNA reads TGTGCCAGCAGGTCGACAGGGTTCCGGGACATTCAGTACTTC.

This chain uses TRBV6-1 with TRBJ2-5; D may be TRBD1 or TRBD2 (6 bases each). Germline CDR1 and CDR2: MNHNS and SASEGT. The germline V and J ends were trimmed by 6 bases and 6 bases, with 17 bases remaining between them. This CDR3 has 14 residues. This CDR3 reads CASRETGLAQTQYF. In DNA, the CDR3 is TGTGCCAGCAGGGAGACAGGCCTAGCGCAGACCCAGTACTTC.